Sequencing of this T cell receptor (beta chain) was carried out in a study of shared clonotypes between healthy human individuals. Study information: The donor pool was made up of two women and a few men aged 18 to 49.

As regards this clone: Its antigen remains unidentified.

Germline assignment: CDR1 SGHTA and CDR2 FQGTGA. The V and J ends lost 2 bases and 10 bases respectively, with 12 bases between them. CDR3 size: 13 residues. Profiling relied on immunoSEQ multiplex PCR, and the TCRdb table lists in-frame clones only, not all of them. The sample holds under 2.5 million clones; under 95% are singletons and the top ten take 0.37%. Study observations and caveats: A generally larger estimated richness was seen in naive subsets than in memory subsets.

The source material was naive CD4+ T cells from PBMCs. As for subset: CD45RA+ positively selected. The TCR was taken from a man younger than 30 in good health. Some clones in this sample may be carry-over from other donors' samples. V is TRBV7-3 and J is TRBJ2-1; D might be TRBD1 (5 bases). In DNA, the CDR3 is TGTGCCAGCAGCTTAGAAGGGGCAACCGAGCAGTTCTTC. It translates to CASSLEGATEQFF.